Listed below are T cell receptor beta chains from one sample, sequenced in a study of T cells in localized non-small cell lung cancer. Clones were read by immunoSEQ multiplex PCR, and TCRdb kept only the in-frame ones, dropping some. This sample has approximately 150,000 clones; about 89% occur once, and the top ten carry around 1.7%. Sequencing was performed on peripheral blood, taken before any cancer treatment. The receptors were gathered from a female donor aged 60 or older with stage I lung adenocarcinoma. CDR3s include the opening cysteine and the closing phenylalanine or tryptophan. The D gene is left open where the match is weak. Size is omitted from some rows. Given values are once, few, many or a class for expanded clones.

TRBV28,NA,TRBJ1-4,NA,TGTGCCAGCAGCAGCCCCGCAGGCCTAGGTGAAAAACTGTTTTTT,CASSSPAGLGEKLFF
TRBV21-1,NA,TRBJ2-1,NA,TGTGCCAGCAGCAAAGTCTGCCTGGCTAATGAGCAGTTCTTC,CASSKVCLANEQFF
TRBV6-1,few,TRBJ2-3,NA,TGTGCCAGCATAGGTCACAACCCCCCAGATACGCAGTATTTT,CASIGHNPPDTQYF
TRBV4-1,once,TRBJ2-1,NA,TGCGCCAGCAGCCAAGAGGCCCGGGACGTTAGCTCCTACAATGAGCAGTTCTTC,CASSQEARDVSSYNEQFF
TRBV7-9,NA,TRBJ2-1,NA,TGTGCCAGCAGCTTAGAGGGGGTAGCGAATGAGCAGTTCTTC,CASSLEGVANEQFF
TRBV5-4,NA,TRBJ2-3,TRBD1,TGTGCCACCCGTGCAGGACAGGGAAGGGGGGCCAGCACAGATACGCAGTATTTT,CATRAGQGRGASTDTQYF
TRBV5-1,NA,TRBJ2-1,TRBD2,TGCGCCAGCACGACTAGCGGGAGGGCGGGGGATGAGCAGTTCTTC,CASTTSGRAGDEQFF
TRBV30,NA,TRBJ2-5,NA,TGTGCCTGGAGTGTATTTGAGACCCAGTACTTC,CAWSVFETQYF
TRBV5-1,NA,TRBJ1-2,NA,TGCGCCAGCAGCCGTAGCTTGGGGGAGAACTATGGCTACACCTTC,CASSRSLGENYGYTF
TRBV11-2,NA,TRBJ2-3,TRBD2,TGTGCCAGCAGCCAGCTAGCGGGAGGAAGCACAGATACGCAGTATTTT,CASSQLAGGSTDTQYF
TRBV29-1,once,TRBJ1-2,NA,TGCAGCGGTCGACAGGATCCCTATGGCTACACCTTC,CSGRQDPYGYTF
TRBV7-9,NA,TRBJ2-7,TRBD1,TGTGCCAGCAGCTTCGGGACAGGGTTACGTGAGCAGTACTTC,CASSFGTGLREQYF
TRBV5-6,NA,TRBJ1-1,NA,TGTGCCAGCAGCAAGGTCCACACTGAAGCTTTCTTT,CASSKVHTEAFF
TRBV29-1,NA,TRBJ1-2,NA,TGCAGCGTTCCCCCCTTGGCGGCAAACTATGGCTACACCTTC,CSVPPLAANYGYTF
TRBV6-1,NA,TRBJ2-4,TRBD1,TGTGCCAGCAGTGGAGGGACAGGGAGGGAAAACATTCAGTACTTC,CASSGGTGRENIQYF